This T cell receptor beta chain was documented in a study of blood T cell repertoires in COVID-19. The overall study: Acute and convalescent COVID-19 specimens originated in the United States, Italy and Spain. Sources were T cells, B-cell-depleted T cells, or PBMCs; the material itself was cDNA or gDNA.

CDR3 length: 12 amino acids. V was cut by 0 bases and J by 7 bases, with 7 bases left in between. Germline loops: CDR1 SGDLS, CDR2 YYNGEE. Each recovered donor of Cohort 3 presented with two negative PCRs, clearance, or symptom resolution. Source study methods: The assay estimated nucleated cells by amplifying reference gene primers. TCRdb's copy holds only in-frame clones and misses some; the assay was immunoSEQ multiplex PCR. The V and J calls and clone size come from that table; D and trimming were worked out from the DNA. The sample records approximately 200,000 clones, roughly 83% being singletons.

The V call is TRBV9, the J call TRBJ1-1; no reliable D call. The sequenced sample was PBMCs or T cells enriched from blood (not recorded which). The source of this sequence is a woman in her twenties or thirties who had recovered from COVID-19. The CDR3 here is CASSVDGDEAFF. CDR3 in DNA: TGTGCCAGCAGCGTAGACGGGGATGAAGCTTTCTTT. The variable domain in full, completed from reference TRBV9 and TRBJ1-1, reads DSGVTQTPKHLITATGQRVTLRCSPRSGDLSVYWYQQSLDQGLQFLIQYYNGEERAKGNILERFSAQQFPDLHSELNLSSLELGDSALYFCASSVDGDEAFFGQGTRLTVV.